Below, 13 T cell receptor beta chains from the same sample are listed, as sequenced in a study of blood T cells in healthy people across ages. The authors ran a second PCR of about 6 to 12 cycles using a sample-barcoded 5' primer and a J-beta primer mix. TCRdb called the 5' RACE reads again in MiXCR, with one record for every CDR3 protein. This table holds approximately 900,000 distinct CDR3 sequences, around 48% found once. The specimen was blood. The receptors stem from a man aged 25-45 years in good health.

The rearrangement uses TRBV6-5 and TRBJ2-7; the D gene is possibly TRBD2 (7 bases). V lost 0 bases, J lost 5 bases, and 11 bases lay in between. Germline-derived CDR1 and CDR2 are MNHEY and SVGAGI. The CDR3 length is 14 residues. The CDR3: CASSYSPGGHEQYF. The CDR3 DNA reads as TGTGCCAGCAGTTACTCGCCGGGGGGCCACGAGCAGTACTTC.

In its sample, this clonotype was seen a few times. A junction boundary mismatches the germline segment, possibly from a read error. The CDR3 DNA reads TGTGCCAGCAGTCGACTTAGCATAGATACGCAGTATTTT. Residues: CASSRLSIDTQYF. This sequence joins TRBV12-3 or TRBV12-4 and TRBJ2-3, with D unclear. This CDR3 is built from 13 residues.

This clonotype was seen ten or more times. The rearrangement uses TRBV20-1 and TRBJ1-6; TRBD1 agrees at 7 bases. The germline V gene has CDR1 DFQATT and CDR2 SNEGSKA (reference sequence). There are 14 residues in the CDR3. The CDR3 reads CSPTRGLVNSPLHF. CDR3 DNA sequence: TGCAGCCCGACGAGGGGGCTTGTTAATTCACCCCTCCACTTT.

This clonotype has just a few counts. CDR3 amino acids: CASSSDLYQPQHF. The CDR3 DNA reads as TGTGCCAGCAGCTCAGACCTGTATCAGCCCCAGCATTTT. The chain is built from TRBV7-2 and TRBJ1-5; D is unclear. The germline V gene encodes CDR1 SGHTA and CDR2 FQGNSA. V lost 4 bases to trimming and J lost 5 bases, with 9 bases between them. This CDR3 has 13 residues. Full variable domain (missing parts from reference TRBV7-2 and TRBJ1-5): GAGVSQSPSNKVTEKGKDVELRCDPISGHTALYWYRQSLGQGLEFLIYFQGNSAPDKSGLPSDRFSAERTGGSVSTLTIQRTQQEDSAVYLCASSSDLYQPQHFGDGTRLSIL.

V and J are TRBV6-6 and TRBJ1-4; maybe TRBD1 (5 bases). The ends were cut back, 8 bases at V and 8 bases at J, with 15 bases in the middle. Germline V lookup: CDR1 MNHNY, CDR2 SVGAGI (reference sequence). There are 13 residues in the CDR3. DNA of the CDR3: TGTGCCAGCCGACCCCTGGGGGTAGAAAAACTGTTTTTT. It yields the protein CASRPLGVEKLFF.

A few counts support this clonotype. The rearrangement links TRBV28 to TRBJ2-3; 10 bases match TRBD2. The CDR3 loop spans 17 amino acids. The germline CDR1 and CDR2 sequences are MDHEN and SYDVKM. Trimming at V came to 5 bases and at J to 3 bases, leaving 11 bases not matched to a gene. The CDR3 loop reads CASSGNYGAGGTDTQYF. In DNA, the CDR3 is TGTGCCAGCAGTGGGAACTACGGAGCGGGGGGGACAGATACGCAGTATTTT.

This clonotype was seen more than once but under ten times. This rearrangement joins TRBV2 to TRBJ2-4, with TRBD1 as a possible D gene (6 bases). The germline V gene has CDR1 SNHLY and CDR2 FYNNEI. The CDR3 contains 15 residues. Trimming pared 7 bases from V and 0 bases from J, leaving 13 bases between. CDR3 in DNA: TGTGCCAGCAACCACAGGGATTTAGCCAAAAACATTCAGTACTTC. This sequence encodes CASNHRDLAKNIQYF.

This clonotype was seen more than once but under ten times. The CDR3 coding sequence is TGTGCCAGCAACGAGGACAGGGGTTACTATATGAACACTGAAGCTTTCTTT. Translating gives CASNEDRGYYMNTEAFF. The chain recombines TRBV6-1 with TRBJ1-1; 9 bases fit TRBD1. The CDR3 runs 17 residues. CDR1 is MNHNS, CDR2 SASEGT, per germline. J lost 0 bases, V lost 7 bases, and 12 bases had no gene match.

CDR3 region: CASSLGRVQYF. In nucleotides, the CDR3 is TGTGCCAGCAGCCTTGGACGTGTGCAGTACTTC. The chain combines TRBV11-1 with TRBJ2-5; no reliable D call. V was cut by 5 bases and J by 11 bases, with 12 bases left in between. CDR3 length: 11 residues. Germline CDR1 reads SGHAT; CDR2 reads FQDESV (reference sequence).

This chain connects TRBV6-1 to TRBJ2-2, with D unclear. The germline CDR1 and CDR2 sequences are MNHNS and SASEGT. V was trimmed by 10 bases and J by 0 bases, leaving 27 bases between them. The CDR3 extends over 19 amino acids. The CDR3: CATRFGRGVVGSNTGELFF. In DNA, the CDR3 is TGTGCCACCCGGTTCGGTCGCGGCGTTGTGGGCTCGAACACCGGGGAGCTGTTTTTT.

CDR3 nucleotides: TGCGCCAGCAGCTTGGAACGGATAAAGGATGGCTACACCTTC. Translated, it gives CASSLERIKDGYTF. The V and J genes are TRBV5-1 and TRBJ1-2; the D is unclear. CDR1 and CDR2 from the germline V gene are SGHRS and YFSETQ. CDR3 length equals 14 residues. V was trimmed by 0 bases and J by 6 bases, leaving 12 bases between them.

This clonotype came up a few times. V usage is TRBV10-3 and J usage is TRBJ2-1; 8 nucleotides align to TRBD2. This CDR3 spans 15 amino acids. V trimming: 4 bases; J trimming: 4 bases; junction bases outside the gene matches: 6. In germline, CDR1 is ENHRY, CDR2 SYGVKD. The CDR3 here is CAISGGSGTYNEQFF. The DNA of the CDR3 is TGTGCCATCAGTGGGGGTAGCGGGACTTACAATGAGCAGTTCTTC.

This clonotype was seen only a few times. V is TRBV28 and J is TRBJ2-7, with D unresolved. Between the trimmed V and J ends, which lost 4 bases and 3 bases, there was a span of 7 bases. The CDR3 contains 12 residues. The germline V gene encodes CDR1 MDHEN and CDR2 SYDVKM. The DNA for the CDR3 is TGTGCCAGCAGTTCCCTATACTACGAGCAGTACTTC. Translating it yields CASSSLYYEQYF.